A single sample is the source of the 9 T cell receptor beta chains below, sequenced in a study of T cell responses to AZD1222 COVID-19 vaccine. Method: immunoSEQ multiplex PCR; TCRdb's copy keeps in-frame clones and lacks some. The sample yields fewer than 120,000 clones, 70% to 90% seen once. Here the sequenced sample was peripheral blood, taken 28 days after the second AZD1222 dose. The receptor source for this set is an adult who received the AZD1222 COVID-19 vaccine.

This chain connects TRBV6-5 to TRBJ2-2, with a weak D call TRBD2 (6 bases). Between the trimmed V and J ends, which lost 6 bases and 3 bases, there was a span of 14 bases. This CDR3 has 15 residues. The germline V gene has CDR1 MNHEY and CDR2 SVGAGI. The CDR3 spells CASRQSGGDTGELFF. Written as DNA, the CDR3 is TGTGCCAGCAGACAGTCCGGGGGTGACACCGGGGAGCTGTTTTTT.

The rearrangement uses TRBV5-8 and TRBJ2-3, with D unresolved. The V end was cut by 4 bases, the J end by 0 bases, with 9 bases between. The CDR3 runs 14 residues. Looked up from germline, CDR1 is SGHTS and CDR2 is YDEGEE. In DNA form, the CDR3 reads TGTGCCAGCAGCCGAGACCGTAGCACAGATACGCAGTATTTT. Translation: CASSRDRSTDTQYF. Variable domain in full (rest from reference TRBV5-8 and TRBJ2-3): EAGVTQSPTHLIKTRGQQATLRCSPISGHTSVYWYQQALGLGLQFLLWYDEGEERNRGNFPPRFSGRQFPNYSSELNVNALELEDSALYLCASSRDRSTDTQYFGPGTRLTVL.

The chain is built from TRBV7-9 and TRBJ1-1, with D perhaps matching TRBD1 (6 bases). Germline CDR1 and CDR2: SEHNR and FQNEAQ (reference sequence). V was trimmed by 6 bases and J by 3 bases, leaving 20 bases between them. The CDR3 is 16 amino acids. The CDR3 sequence is CASRPDRTTYDTEAFF. In DNA, the CDR3 is TGTGCCAGCAGACCCGACAGGACAACCTACGACACTGAAGCTTTCTTT.

The chain recombines TRBV3-1 (or the pseudogene TRBV3-2) with TRBJ1-1; weak D call: TRBD1 (6 bases). The CDR3 loop spans 13 amino acids. The V gene lost 5 bases and the J gene lost 6 bases, with 13 bases spanning the gap. CDR1 is LGHDT and CDR2 is YNNKEL in the germline V gene (reference sequence). The DNA of the CDR3 is TGTGCCAGCAGCTACAGGGTCGCGGCTGAAGCTTTCTTT. Residues: CASSYRVAAEAFF.

DNA of the CDR3: TGCGCCAGCAGCGCCGGACTAAATCGGTACGAGCAGTACTTC. It is translated as CASSAGLNRYEQYF. The chain has TRBV5-1 and TRBJ2-7; tentative D call: TRBD2 (6 bases). Germline lookup yields CDR1 SGHRS and CDR2 YFSETQ. The length of the CDR3 is 14 residues. V lost 4 bases and J 4 bases, leaving 15 bases between the germline ends.

DNA for the CDR3: TGCGCCAGCAGATCTGGACAGATCTATGGCTACACCTTC. Translated: CASRSGQIYGYTF. The chain links TRBV5-1 to TRBJ1-2, with D tentatively TRBD1 (6 bases). The germline gives CDR1 SGHRS, CDR2 YFSETQ. The germline V and J ends were trimmed by 5 bases and 4 bases, with 12 bases remaining between them. CDR3 size: 13 residues.

This clone has only a few counts. The genes are TRBV6-6 and TRBJ1-5; TRBD1 matches 8 bases. The CDR3 has 15 residues. In germline, CDR1 is MNHNY, CDR2 SVGAGI (reference sequence). The trim removed 6 bases at V and 4 bases at J, leaving 8 bases unmatched. CDR3 in amino acids: CASRLDRDRNQPQHF. Written as DNA, the CDR3 is TGTGCCAGCAGGCTGGACCGGGACAGGAATCAGCCCCAGCATTTT.

The chain couples TRBV28 to TRBJ1-2, with 7 positions matching TRBD1. Germline trimming cut 6 bases from V and 7 bases from J; bases unmatched to any gene: 2. This CDR3 has 11 amino acids. The V gene's germline CDR1 is MDHEN and CDR2 SYDVKM. CDR3 sequence: CASSYRGGYTF. The CDR3 nucleotides read TGTGCCAGCAGCTACAGGGGTGGCTACACCTTC.

The CDR3 here is CASSQLPTSSETQYF. CDR3 bases: TGTGCCAGCAGCCAATTACCGACTAGCTCCGAGACCCAGTACTTC. The chain links TRBV3-1 (or the pseudogene TRBV3-2) to TRBJ2-5, with TRBD2 identical over 7 bases. There are 15 residues in the CDR3. CDR1 LGHDT and CDR2 YNNKEL come from the germline V gene (reference sequence). V dropped 2 bases and J dropped 5; count of bases not matched to a gene: 8.